The 14 T cell receptor beta chains below all came from one sample that was sequenced in a study of blood T cell repertoires in COVID-19. Using immunoSEQ multiplex PCR, the repertoire was profiled, and TCRdb retains in-frame clones only, with some absent. The sample lists around 440,000 clones; about 91% were seen once. Sequenced: peripheral blood. Receptors were obtained from a woman between 45 and 65 years old with COVID-19, enrolled during active disease.

This chain joins TRBV2 and TRBJ1-1; D perhaps matches TRBD1 (5 bases). This CDR3 is built from 16 residues. Looked up from germline, CDR1 is SNHLY and CDR2 is FYNNEI. V was trimmed by 7 bases and J by 4 bases, leaving 22 bases between them. The CDR3 region has the DNA TGTGCCAGCAATCAGGGCGGGGCGAAGGGGAGCACTGAAGCTTTCTTT. It specifies CASNQGGAKGSTEAFF. Supplemented by reference TRBV2 and TRBJ1-1, the full variable domain reads EPEVTQTPSHQVTQMGQEVILRCVPISNHLYFYWYRQILGQKVEFLVSFYNNEISEKSEIFDDQFSVERPDGSNFTLKIRSTKLEDSAMYFCASNQGGAKGSTEAFFGQGTRLTVV.

The chain is built from TRBV4-1 and TRBJ1-2; unclear D gene. Germline CDR1 reads MGHRA; CDR2 reads YSYEKL. V was cut by 4 bases and J by 6 bases, with 15 bases left in between. This CDR3 has 14 amino acids. Here the CDR3 reads CASSPRVPDNGYTF. The DNA for the CDR3 is TGCGCCAGCAGCCCTCGGGTTCCGGATAATGGCTACACCTTC.

The chain uses TRBV24-1 and TRBJ1-2; 7 nucleotides agree with TRBD1. Germline lookup yields CDR1 KGHDR and CDR2 SFDVKD. This CDR3 has 16 amino acids. After removal of 5 bases from V and 2 bases from J, the junction contained 10 bases not matched to a gene. The chain's CDR3 is CATSGSTGEANYGYTF. The CDR3, as DNA: TGTGCCACCAGTGGATCCACAGGGGAGGCAAACTATGGCTACACCTTC.

The chain joins TRBV6-5 to TRBJ2-7, with TRBD2 identical over 10 bases. CDR1 is MNHEY and CDR2 is SVGAGI in the germline V gene. There are 15 residues in the CDR3. Trimming cost V 6 bases and J 5 bases; bases outside gene matches: 10. The CDR3 here is CASSPRTSGNNEQYF. CDR3 in DNA: TGTGCCAGCAGCCCCCGGACTAGCGGTAACAACGAGCAGTACTTC.

The genes are TRBV6-6 and TRBJ1-6; possible D gene TRBD1, 6 bases. The ends were cut back, 6 bases at V and 6 bases at J, with 18 bases in the middle. Germline-derived CDR1 and CDR2 are MNHNY and SVGAGI (reference sequence). The CDR3 is made up of 16 amino acids. The CDR3 here is CASRAGAGGVNSPLHF. DNA of the CDR3: TGTGCCAGCAGGGCAGGGGCGGGAGGGGTTAATTCACCCCTCCACTTT.

Turning to this clone: Within the sample, other DNA sequences also encode this same CDR3. The rearrangement links TRBV5-6 to TRBJ1-2; 9 bases map to TRBD1. Germline values: CDR1 SGHDT, CDR2 YYEEEE. The CDR3 has 14 amino acids. Losses at the gene ends were 3 bases for V and 5 bases for J; bases not matched to a gene: 5. CDR3 coding DNA: TGTGCCAGCAGCTCCCTCGGGACAGGGTATGGCTACACCTTC. This translates into CASSSLGTGYGYTF.

This clone was observed once. The chain is built from TRBV27 and TRBJ2-2; perhaps TRBD2 as D (5 bases). This CDR3 spans 16 amino acids. Trimming stripped 3 bases from V and 0 bases from J, with 11 bases between. Germline values: CDR1 MNHEY, CDR2 SMNVEV (reference sequence). Here the CDR3 DNA reads TGTGCCAGCAGTTTCTTAGCGAGCGCGAACACCGGGGAGCTGTTTTTT. It is translated as CASSFLASANTGELFF.

The chain uses TRBV6-5 and TRBJ2-3; a weak D match, TRBD2 (7 bases). The CDR3 is made up of 15 amino acids. Trimming left V 5 bases short and J 2 bases short, with 14 bases between. Germline CDR1 is MNHEY and CDR2 is SVGAGI. The CDR3 coding sequence is TGTGCCAGCAGTAGGGGGGGGAAGGCCACAGATACGCAGTATTTT. It translates to CASSRGGKATDTQYF.

The chain employs TRBV12-3 or TRBV12-4 and TRBJ1-2; D ambiguous. This CDR3 comprises 13 residues. V lost 6 bases and J lost 5, with 13 bases in between. The CDR3 DNA reads TGTGCCAGCAGCCCCAACGGCGGGTATGGCTACACCTTC. It encodes CASSPNGGYGYTF.

This rearrangement joins TRBV9 to TRBJ2-5; TRBD2 agrees at 11 bases. The germline V gene encodes CDR1 SGDLS and CDR2 YYNGEE. V lost 2 bases to trimming and J lost 1 base; unmatched junction nucleotides: 7. The CDR3 spans 17 residues. In DNA, the CDR3 is TGTGCCAGCAGCGTCGCCCTAGCGGGGGGAGTCCAAGAGACCCAGTACTTC. Protein: CASSVALAGGVQETQYF.

This clone was counted at least ten times. This chain uses TRBV30 with TRBJ1-2; D gene ambiguous. CDR1 and CDR2 from the germline V gene are GTSNPN and SVGIG (reference sequence). The CDR3 loop spans 12 amino acids. The germline V and J ends were trimmed by 3 bases and 7 bases, with 12 bases remaining between them. CDR3 residues: CAWRISPGGYTF. As DNA, the CDR3 is TGTGCCTGGAGAATATCCCCGGGTGGCTACACCTTC.

A single count supports this clone. This sequence joins TRBV7-9 and TRBJ1-6, with TRBD1 matching over 7 bases. Germline values: CDR1 SEHNR, CDR2 FQNEAQ (reference sequence). J was trimmed by 8 bases and V by 5 bases; bases with no gene match: 9. CDR3 size: 15 residues. The CDR3 region has the DNA TGTGCCAGCAGCCTCCACGGGACAGACTATTCACCCCTCCACTTT. This translates into CASSLHGTDYSPLHF.

The chain joins TRBV7-2 to TRBJ1-2; D might be TRBD1 (5 bases). The V end lost 1 base, the J end lost 1 base, and 7 bases lay between the germline ends. This CDR3 is built from 14 residues. Germline V gives CDR1 SGHTA, CDR2 FQGNSA. CDR3 nucleotide sequence: TGTGCCAGCAGCTTAGACGGGGGTAACTATGGCTACACCTTC. Amino acids: CASSLDGGNYGYTF. Based on the CDR3 plus reference TRBV7-2 and TRBJ1-2, the full variable domain is GAGVSQSPSNKVTEKGKDVELRCDPISGHTALYWYRQSLGQGLEFLIYFQGNSAPDKSGLPSDRFSAERTGGSVSTLTIQRTQQEDSAVYLCASSLDGGNYGYTFGSGTRLTVV.

The chain carries TRBV4-2 and TRBJ1-6; 7 bases align to TRBD1. The V segment lost 7 bases and the J segment 4 bases; nucleotides outside the gene matches: 7. Germline V lookup: CDR1 LGHNA, CDR2 YNFKEQ. The CDR3 length is 15 residues. CDR3 nucleotides: TGTGCCAGCAACCTCGGGACAGCTTATAATTCACCCCTCCACTTT. This translates into CASNLGTAYNSPLHF.